This T cell receptor (beta chain) was documented in a study of OX40 agonist ivuxolimab in advanced cancers. Study-wide context: The study reported partial responses in three patients: one hepatocellular carcinoma, two cutaneous melanoma. Overall study results and limits: In general, CD8+ T cells held more expanded clones than CD4+ did, on average.

Germline V lookup: CDR1 ENHRY, CDR2 SYGVKD. The CDR3 sequence is 16 residues long. V was trimmed by 2 bases and J by 8 bases, leaving 16 bases between them. Concerning this clone: What it recognizes is unknown.

The protocol was immunoSEQ multiplex PCR, while the TCRdb copy is restricted to in-frame clones and leaves out a portion. Among 58,000 or so clones listed, approximately 87% were seen once. The source material was CD4+ or CD8+ T cells sorted from blood, sampled in a trial of the OX40 agonist ivuxolimab. The chain combines TRBV10-3 with TRBJ1-6; tentatively, D is TRBD1 (5 bases). This receptor was identified in an adult with an advanced solid tumor such as melanoma, head and neck, liver or kidney cancer. The CDR3 region is CAISEPGGRAYSPLHF. In DNA, the CDR3 is TGTGCCATCAGTGAGCCAGGAGGCAGGGCGTATTCACCCCTCCACTTT.